This entry lists 20 T cell receptor beta chains sequenced from one sample in a study of T-cell reconstitution after alpha-beta-depleted transplantation in children. The TCRbeta library was prepared with unique molecular identifiers. MiXCR was run by TCRdb on the PCR reads, yielding one entry per CDR3 protein. The sample comprises hundreds of thousands of distinct CDR3 sequences, roughly 15% of which are singletons, and 1.1% rests with the top ten. The sample in question was PBMCs from the stem cell graft donor, obtained from the stem cell graft. These receptors were collected from a human donor who donated a stem cell graft to a child with acute myeloid leukemia.

This clonotype appeared many times. The gene calls are TRBV6-1 and TRBJ2-5, with D perhaps matching TRBD1 (5 bases). This CDR3 is built from 15 residues. Germline CDR1 reads MNHNS; CDR2 reads SASEGT. Trimming took off 6 bases at V and 1 base at J, with 15 bases between the two ends. CDR3 loop: CASRRSRQSQETQYF. The CDR3 coding sequence is TGTGCCAGCAGACGCAGTCGACAGAGCCAAGAGACCCAGTACTTC.

This chain joins TRBV20-1 and TRBJ1-1, with 7 bases fitting TRBD1. J gave up 1 base and V 0 bases, and 14 bases lay outside the gene matches. The V gene's germline CDR1 is DFQATT and CDR2 SNEGSKA (reference sequence). This CDR3 has 18 residues. In DNA, the CDR3 is TGCAGTGCTAGAGACCTCAGGGGGTCTTGGGGTGCGAACACTGAAGCTTTCTTT. Residues: CSARDLRGSWGANTEAFF.

This clonotype was seen a handful of times. This chain uses TRBV7-2 with TRBJ2-7; TRBD1 matches at 7 bases. V dropped 3 bases and J dropped 1; count of bases not matched to a gene: 6. Germline V lookup: CDR1 SGHTA, CDR2 FQGNSA. The CDR3 runs to 15 residues. The CDR3: CASSFRQGISYEQYF. In DNA, the CDR3 is TGTGCCAGCAGCTTTAGACAGGGCATATCCTACGAGCAGTACTTC.

V gene TRBV10-2 combines with J gene TRBJ1-3; D not certain. Germline V gives CDR1 WSHSY, CDR2 SAAADI. This CDR3 contains 13 residues. Trimming took off 8 bases at V and 3 bases at J, with 11 bases between the two ends. CDR3 sequence reads: CASWEGFGNTIYF. The CDR3 DNA sequence: TGCGCCAGCTGGGAGGGATTTGGAAACACCATATATTTT.

The chain couples TRBV7-8 to TRBJ2-1; D remains unclear. Between the trimmed V and J ends, which lost 2 bases and 5 bases, there was a span of 16 bases. From germline, CDR1 is SGHVS and CDR2 FQNEAQ. The CDR3 spans 16 residues. In DNA, the CDR3 is TGTGCCAGCAGCTTACGGACGGCGTCCGCCCACAATGAGCAGTTCTTC. Residues: CASSLRTASAHNEQFF.

This clonotype was observed a few times. The V call is TRBV6-5, the J call TRBJ2-7; TRBD1 is a possible D gene (6 bases). Germline V gene data show CDR1 as MNHEY and CDR2 as SVGAGI. The CDR3 consists of 15 residues. Trimming pared 1 base from V and 4 bases from J, leaving 14 bases between. CDR3 amino acids: CASSYFILGAYEQYF. CDR3 bases: TGTGCCAGCAGTTACTTCATTCTGGGGGCTTACGAGCAGTACTTC.

Many counts were recorded for this clonotype. The V and J genes are TRBV20-1 and TRBJ1-5, with 7 nucleotides matching TRBD1. This CDR3 has 12 amino acids. Per germline, CDR1 DFQATT and CDR2 SNEGSKA (reference sequence). Trimming cost V 0 bases and J 9 bases; bases outside gene matches: 2. The CDR3 sequence: CSAREQGLPQHF. The DNA for the CDR3 is TGCAGTGCTAGAGAACAGGGGTTGCCCCAGCATTTT.

The chain carries TRBV24-1 and TRBJ2-3, with D perhaps TRBD2 (6 bases). Trimming removed 3 bases from V and 0 bases from J, with 15 bases in between. CDR3 length equals 17 residues. From germline, CDR1 is KGHDR and CDR2 SFDVKD. CDR3 nucleotide sequence: TGTGCCACCAGTGATATTTACGGGACTCCTAGCACAGATACGCAGTATTTT. Translated: CATSDIYGTPSTDTQYF.

In this sample, this clonotype turned up many times. CDR3 in amino acids: CASSLDGGEQFF. CDR3 nucleotides: TGTGCCAGCAGCTTGGACGGAGGTGAGCAGTTCTTC. The chain couples TRBV5-6 to TRBJ2-1; tentative D call: TRBD2 (5 bases). V dropped 0 bases and J dropped 9 bases, with 7 bases sitting between them. Germline V gives CDR1 SGHDT, CDR2 YYEEEE. This CDR3 has 12 amino acids. Drawing the rest from reference TRBV5-6 and TRBJ2-1, the complete variable domain is DAGVTQSPTHLIKTRGQQVTLRCSPKSGHDTVSWYQQALGQGPQFIFQYYEEEERQRGNFPDRFSGHQFPNYSSELNVNALLLGDSALYLCASSLDGGEQFFGPGTRLTVL.

The gene calls are TRBV10-3 and TRBJ2-7; 13 positions agree with TRBD2. J gave up 7 bases and V 7 bases, and 7 bases lay outside the gene matches. The V gene's germline CDR1 is ENHRY and CDR2 SYGVKD. The length of the CDR3 is 14 residues. CDR3 DNA sequence: TGTGCCATCAAACTAGCGGGGGGGCCCGGAGAGCAGTACTTC. Residues: CAIKLAGGPGEQYF.

This sequence joins TRBV27 and TRBJ1-2; no definite D call. Germline CDR1 is MNHEY and CDR2 is SMNVEV (reference sequence). This CDR3 is built from 14 residues. Trimming took off 2 bases at V and 4 bases at J, with 11 bases between the two ends. CDR3 sequence (DNA): TGTGCCAGCAGTTTAACCCCCTCGGGCTATGGCTACACCTTC. This sequence encodes CASSLTPSGYGYTF.

A few counts support this clonotype. The V gene is TRBV5-1, the J gene TRBJ2-4; 11 bases map to TRBD1. Germline loops: CDR1 SGHRS, CDR2 YFSETQ. Losses at the gene ends were 4 bases for V and 8 bases for J; bases not matched to a gene: 5. This CDR3 spans 14 amino acids. DNA of the CDR3: TGCGCCAGCAGCCCGGGACAGGGGGAGGACATTCAGTACTTC. It is translated as CASSPGQGEDIQYF.

This clonotype was seen ten or more times. V usage is TRBV7-2 and J usage is TRBJ2-1, with D possibly TRBD1 on 6 matching bases. The CDR3 is 15 residues long. The germline V gene encodes CDR1 SGHTA and CDR2 FQGNSA. Trimming took 5 bases from V and 3 from J, leaving 14 bases between them. CDR3 loop: CASSMAGTYYNEQFF. The CDR3 nucleotides read TGTGCCAGCAGCATGGCCGGGACATACTACAATGAGCAGTTCTTC. The complete variable domain, with remaining parts taken from reference TRBV7-2 and TRBJ2-1, reads GAGVSQSPSNKVTEKGKDVELRCDPISGHTALYWYRQSLGQGLEFLIYFQGNSAPDKSGLPSDRFSAERTGGSVSTLTIQRTQQEDSAVYLCASSMAGTYYNEQFFGPGTRLTVL.

A word on this clonotype: A read error may produce the germline difference seen at one junction end. J is TRBJ1-5 and V is TRBV6-1; D gene ambiguous. The CDR3 covers 14 residues. Germline CDR1 is MNHNS and CDR2 is SASEGT. The CDR3 nucleotides read TGTGCCAGCAGGGGCAGATATAGCAATCAGACCCAGCATTTT. Its translation: CASRGRYSNQTQHF.

This clonotype was seen many times. This sequence joins TRBV9 and TRBJ2-1; D possibly corresponds to TRBD1 (6 bases). The germline CDR1 and CDR2 sequences are SGDLS and YYNGEE. V gave up 5 bases and J gave up 2 bases, with 14 bases separating them. This CDR3 is 15 amino acids long. The DNA of the CDR3 is TGTGCCAGCAGTGATCTCACAGGGCCCTACAATGAGCAGTTCTTC. Translated: CASSDLTGPYNEQFF.

This clonotype appeared many times. This chain connects TRBV20-1 to TRBJ2-1, with 8 bases aligning to TRBD2. This CDR3 spans 13 amino acids. J gave up 5 bases and V 3 bases, and 3 bases lay outside the gene matches. Germline CDR1 DFQATT, CDR2 SNEGSKA (reference sequence). DNA of the CDR3: TGCAGTGCTAGGCGGGGGGCCAACAATGAGCAGTTCTTC. This codes for CSARRGANNEQFF.

There are many counts of this clonotype. DNA for the CDR3: TGTGCCAGCTCACCACGAGGGAGGTTGGACACCGGGGAGCTGTTTTTT. Translation: CASSPRGRLDTGELFF. This rearrangement joins TRBV18 to TRBJ2-2; possibly TRBD2 for D (6 bases). The germline CDR1 and CDR2 sequences are KGHSH and LQKENI. The CDR3 runs to 16 residues. The germline V and J ends were trimmed by 1 base and 3 bases, with 12 bases remaining between them. Full variable domain (missing parts from reference TRBV18 and TRBJ2-2): NAGVMQNPRHLVRRRGQEARLRCSPMKGHSHVYWYRQLPEEGLKFMVYLQKENIIDESGMPKERFSAEFPKEGPSILRIQQVVRGDSAAYFCASSPRGRLDTGELFFGEGSRLTVL.

The chain links TRBV2 to TRBJ2-7, with 7 bases identical to TRBD2. The CDR3 consists of 13 residues. The V segment lost 6 bases and the J segment 7 bases; nucleotides outside the gene matches: 9. The germline gives CDR1 SNHLY, CDR2 FYNNEI. CDR3: CASRTGLRMEQYF. Here the CDR3 DNA reads TGTGCCAGCAGAACGGGACTACGGATGGAGCAGTACTTC. Together with reference TRBV2 and TRBJ2-7, the CDR3 gives the full variable domain: EPEVTQTPSHQVTQMGQEVILRCVPISNHLYFYWYRQILGQKVEFLVSFYNNEISEKSEIFDDQFSVERPDGSNFTLKIRSTKLEDSAMYFCASRTGLRMEQYFGPGTRLTVT.

This clonotype was found once. This chain connects TRBV15 to TRBJ2-1, with 8 bases lining up with TRBD2. The CDR3 has 16 amino acids. Germline values: CDR1 LNHNV, CDR2 YYDKDF (reference sequence). V gave up 0 bases and J gave up 9 bases; unmatched junction bases: 10. Here the CDR3 reads CATSRDDSGGHGEQFF. CDR3 nucleotides: TGTGCCACCAGCAGAGATGACTCGGGGGGGCATGGTGAGCAGTTCTTC.

This rearrangement joins TRBV12-3 or TRBV12-4 to TRBJ1-1; D not resolved. This CDR3 comprises 13 residues. V dropped 4 bases and J dropped 1 base, with 7 bases sitting between them. CDR3 DNA: TGTGCCAGCAGTTCGTTGAAGAACACTGAAGCTTTCTTT. It is translated as CASSSLKNTEAFF.